This TCR beta chain derives from a study of cytomegalovirus exposure and HLA in healthy donors. Study-level points and caveats: TCR beta sequences numbering fewer than 20,000 were associated with HLA alleles at 0.05 false discovery rate in a later analysis.

This PCR relied on a set of 60 Vbeta primers and 13 Jbeta primers. Sequencing was performed with immunoSEQ multiplex PCR; in TCRdb, only in-frame clones are kept and a portion is missing. This table holds about 130,000 clones, 55% to 75% found once. Regarding this clone: Its antigen remains unidentified.

After removal of 5 bases from V and 0 bases from J, the junction contained 7 bases not matched to a gene. The germline V gene encodes CDR1 SGHVS and CDR2 FQNEAQ. The CDR3 runs to 16 residues. The material sequenced was PBMCs. The clonotype comes from a human donor in good health. The chain recombines TRBV7-8 with TRBJ1-5; 7 nucleotides match TRBD1. CDR3 DNA sequence: TGTGCCAGCAGCCACAGGGGACGGGGTAGCAATCAGCCCCAGCATTTT. Translation gives CASSHRGRGSNQPQHF.